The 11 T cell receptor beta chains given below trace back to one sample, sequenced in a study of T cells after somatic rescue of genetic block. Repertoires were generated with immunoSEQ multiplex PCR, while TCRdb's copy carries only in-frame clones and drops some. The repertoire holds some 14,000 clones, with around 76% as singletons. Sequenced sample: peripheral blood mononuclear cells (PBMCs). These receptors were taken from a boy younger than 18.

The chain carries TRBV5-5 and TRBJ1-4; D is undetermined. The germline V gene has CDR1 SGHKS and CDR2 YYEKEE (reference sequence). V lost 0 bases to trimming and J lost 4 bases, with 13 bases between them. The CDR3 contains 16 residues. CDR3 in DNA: TGTGCCAGCAGCTTGGGTAGCTCCCTTCTTAATGAAAAACTGTTTTTT. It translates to CASSLGSSLLNEKLFF.

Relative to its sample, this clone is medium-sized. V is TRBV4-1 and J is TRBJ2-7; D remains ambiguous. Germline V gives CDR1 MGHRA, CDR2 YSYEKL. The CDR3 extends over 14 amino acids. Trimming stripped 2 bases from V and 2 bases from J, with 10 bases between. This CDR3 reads CASSQILLAYEQYF. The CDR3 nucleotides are TGCGCCAGCAGCCAAATCCTCCTGGCCTACGAGCAGTACTTC.

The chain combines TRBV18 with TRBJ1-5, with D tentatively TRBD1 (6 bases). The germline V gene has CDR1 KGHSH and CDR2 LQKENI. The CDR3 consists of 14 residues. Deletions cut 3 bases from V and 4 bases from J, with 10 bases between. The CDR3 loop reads CASSPDSPNQPQHF. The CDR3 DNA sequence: TGTGCCAGCTCACCGGACAGCCCAAATCAGCCCCAGCATTTT.

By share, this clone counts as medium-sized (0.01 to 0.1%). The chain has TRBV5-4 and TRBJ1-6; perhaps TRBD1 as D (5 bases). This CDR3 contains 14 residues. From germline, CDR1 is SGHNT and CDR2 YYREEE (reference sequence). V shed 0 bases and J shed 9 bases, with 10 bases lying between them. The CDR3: CASSLGVRASPLHF. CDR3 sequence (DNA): TGTGCCAGCAGCTTGGGGGTCAGGGCTTCACCCCTCCACTTT.

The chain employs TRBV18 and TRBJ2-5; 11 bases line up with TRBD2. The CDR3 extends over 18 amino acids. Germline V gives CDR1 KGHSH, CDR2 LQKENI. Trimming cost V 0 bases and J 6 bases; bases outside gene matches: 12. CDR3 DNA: TGTGCCAGCTCACCACCGGGGATAGCTAGCGGGGGGTTGAAGACCCAGTACTTC. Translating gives CASSPPGIASGGLKTQYF.

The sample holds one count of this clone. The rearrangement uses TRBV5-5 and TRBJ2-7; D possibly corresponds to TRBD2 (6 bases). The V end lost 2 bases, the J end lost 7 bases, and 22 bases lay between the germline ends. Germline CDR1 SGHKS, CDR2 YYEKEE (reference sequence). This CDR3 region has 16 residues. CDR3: CASSFASGVPKNEQYF. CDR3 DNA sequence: TGTGCCAGCAGCTTCGCCTCGGGGGTACCCAAGAATGAGCAGTACTTC. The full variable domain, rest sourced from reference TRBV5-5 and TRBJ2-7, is DAGVTQSPTHLIKTRGQQVTLRCSPISGHKSVSWYQQVLGQGPQFIFQYYEKEERGRGNFPDRFSARQFPNYSSELNVNALLLGDSALYLCASSFASGVPKNEQYFGPGTRLTVT.

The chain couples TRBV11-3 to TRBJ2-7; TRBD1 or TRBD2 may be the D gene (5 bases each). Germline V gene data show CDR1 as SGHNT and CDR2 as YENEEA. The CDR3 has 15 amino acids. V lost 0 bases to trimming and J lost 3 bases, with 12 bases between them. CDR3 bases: TGTGCCAGCAGCTTAGAGGCAGGGAGTATCTACGAGCAGTACTTC. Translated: CASSLEAGSIYEQYF.

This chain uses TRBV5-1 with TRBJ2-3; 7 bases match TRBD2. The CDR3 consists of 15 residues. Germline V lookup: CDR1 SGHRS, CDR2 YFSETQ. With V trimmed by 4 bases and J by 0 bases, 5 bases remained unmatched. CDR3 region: CASSPWGLSTDTQYF. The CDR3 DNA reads TGCGCCAGCAGCCCCTGGGGACTAAGCACAGATACGCAGTATTTT.

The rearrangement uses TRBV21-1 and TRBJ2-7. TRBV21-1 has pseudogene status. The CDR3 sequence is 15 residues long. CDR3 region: CASSKVGDRSYEQYF. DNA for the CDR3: TGTGCCAGCAGCAAAGTGGGGGACCGCTCCTACGAGCAGTACTTC.

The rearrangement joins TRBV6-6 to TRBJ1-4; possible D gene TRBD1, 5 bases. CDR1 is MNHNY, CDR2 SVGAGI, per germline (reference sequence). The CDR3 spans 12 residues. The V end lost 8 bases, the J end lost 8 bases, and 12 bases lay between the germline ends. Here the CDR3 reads CASSGWEEKLFF. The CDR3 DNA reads TGTGCCAGCTCAGGGTGGGAGGAAAAACTGTTTTTT.

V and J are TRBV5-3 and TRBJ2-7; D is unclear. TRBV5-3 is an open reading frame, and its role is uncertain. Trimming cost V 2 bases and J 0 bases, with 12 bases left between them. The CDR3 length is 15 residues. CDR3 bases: TGTGCCAGAAGCTTCCGTGGCAGTCACTCCTACGAGCAGTACTTC. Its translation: CARSFRGSHSYEQYF.